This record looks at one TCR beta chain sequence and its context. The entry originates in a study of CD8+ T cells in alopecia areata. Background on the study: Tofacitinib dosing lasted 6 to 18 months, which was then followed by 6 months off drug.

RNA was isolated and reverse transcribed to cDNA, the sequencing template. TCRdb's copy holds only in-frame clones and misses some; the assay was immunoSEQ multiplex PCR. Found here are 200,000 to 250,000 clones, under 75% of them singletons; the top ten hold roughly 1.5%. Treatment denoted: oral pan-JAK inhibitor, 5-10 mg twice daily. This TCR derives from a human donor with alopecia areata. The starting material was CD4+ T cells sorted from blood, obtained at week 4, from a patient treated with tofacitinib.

The CDR3 sequence: CASSHHIQGSGELFF. The CDR3 DNA is TGCGCCAGCAGCCACCACATACAGGGGTCCGGGGAGCTGTTTTTT. This chain links TRBV4-3 with TRBJ2-2; 7 bases line up with TRBD1. Trimming removed 3 bases from V and 6 bases from J; junction bases left unmatched: 7. The CDR3 loop spans 15 amino acids. Per the germline V gene, CDR1 is LGHNA and CDR2 is YSLEER.